The clone carrying this T cell receptor beta chain has a handful of counts. Its antigen is not known. Trimming took 6 bases from V and 2 from J; bases not matched to a gene: 4. Germline V gene sequence: CDR1 MNHNS, CDR2 SASEGT. This CDR3 contains 15 residues. The data were obtained in a study of vaccination and CD4 T cells after COVID-19. Study in general: There were two doses of either BNT162b2 or mRNA-1273 vaccine given to participants.

Sequenced with the Oncomine TCR Beta short-read assay was DNA taken from cultured CD4+ T cells. TCRdb re-analysed the PCR reads in MiXCR, keeping a single row per CDR3 protein. Of just under 20,000 distinct CDR3 sequences detected, around 45% appear once; the ten largest clones hold under 4.5%. Treatment meaning: approximately 9-day PBMC culture with coronavirus spike peptide pools or control peptides (ViraFEST assay). T cells were expanded with peptide pools, and expanded clonotypes were identified by TCR sequencing. The PCR-positive dates, March through December 2020, came before the US Alpha, Beta and Delta variants.

The specimen was CD4+ T cells from blood, cultured in vitro, collected before SARS-CoV-2 vaccination. The TCR sequence derives from a human donor who had recovered from COVID-19. The rearrangement uses TRBV6-1 and TRBJ2-2; TRBD1 aligns across 9 bases. The chain's CDR3 is CASSRQGVNTGELFF. In DNA, the CDR3 is TGTGCCAGCAGCAGACAGGGGGTCAACACCGGGGAGCTGTTTTTT.